This T cell receptor beta chain was documented in a study of blood T cell repertoires in COVID-19 (dated by TCRdb to the early 2020s). Regarding the complete study: Samples covering the acute and convalescent phases of COVID-19 were provided by collaborators in the United States, Italy and Spain. The dataset comprised deeply sampled blood TCRbeta repertoires from subjects exposed to, actively infected with, or recovered from COVID-19. Nearly every sample came with metadata listing a de-identified subject ID, COVID-19 status, age in years and sex. Samples were obtained from the ongoing ImmuneRACE study (first 160 participants) and from roughly 1,300 subjects provided by 6 global collaborators. Where HLA class I and class II types were available, the types were taken from metadata supplied by the sample provider, not from assay-based typing. The material from the prospective study consisted of cDNA or gDNA derived from T cells, B-cell-depleted T cells, or PBMCs. A freely available public database, intended as a resource for researchers studying the immune response to SARS-CoV-2, is where the repertoires were released. Overall results and qualifications from the work: How much clinical and demographic metadata was included differed by source and by participant, and the metadata was provided uncurated.

Comment on this clone: What antigen it recognizes has not been identified. Within one base of it there is no much larger clone, and no base qualities were kept.

TCRbeta CDR3 regions were amplified from genomic DNA using the immunoSEQ Assay, a bias-controlled multiplex PCR. The authors' pipeline ran thus. Within the assay, amplification of reference gene primers was used to estimate how many nucleated cells each sample contained. To quantify the absolute abundance of each unique TCRbeta CDR3 rearrangement, sequence reads were collapsed and filtered. For each sample, productive Simpson clonality was calculated as the square root of Simpson's diversity index over productive rearrangements. TCRdb retrieved this table from immuneACCESS and kept in-frame rearrangements only. Not all clones are present; in checked studies, unresolved V genes account for under half, and no reason is known for the remainder. For V, J and clone size, that table is used; D and trimming come from the DNA. For this sample there are over 100,000 clones; roughly nine tenths appear just once. The leading ten clones occupy over 9.5% of the sample.

Trimming costs V 8 bases and J 7 bases, and their ends lie 20 bases apart. The CDR3 covers 13 residues, taking in both the cysteine and the phenylalanine. Only the CDR3 DNA stays, 39 bases, in frame from base 1. Taken from the germline V gene (reference sequence), the CDR1 and CDR2 loops are GTSNPN and SVGIG. One collaborating source in Seattle enrolled patients while the patients were actively infected and followed the patients over time throughout the course of disease. The collaborating institutions used their own protocols to collect whole blood in K2EDTA tubes. For TCRbeta analysis, collaborators shipped samples as frozen whole blood, isolated PBMCs, or DNA extracted from either of those sample types.

The material sequenced was peripheral blood. This receptor chain uses TRBV30 and TRBJ1-2; matching of 6 bases hints at TRBD1 as the D gene. This sequence was found in a woman aged 70 to 79 with COVID-19, enrolled during active disease. DNA sequence: TGTGCCGCCTCAACAGGGAGAACGGGTGGCTACACCTTC. Translated, it gives CAASTGRTGGYTF. Full variable domain (CDR3 extended with the reference TRBV30 and TRBJ1-2 proteins): SQTIHQWPATLVQPVGSPLSLECTVEGTSNPNLYWYRQAAGRGLQLLFYSVGIGQISSEVPQNLSASRPQDRQFILSSKKLLLSDSGFYLCAASTGRTGGYTFGSGTRLTVV.